This TCR beta chain was sequenced in a study of T cell clonality in common variable immunodeficiency. This clone was seen ten or more times. Its antigen remains unknown. The read terminates 3 residues ahead of where the CDR3 ends, so the germline J gene completes it. Equal genomic DNA amounts from CVID and control samples were sequenced. This table comes from immunoSEQ multiplex PCR, and its TCRdb copy is limited to in-frame clones, with some not included. Listed here are 20,000 to 30,000 clones without any singletons, the top ten holding 24%. This CDR3 is built from 15 residues. The germline V gene has CDR1 SGHAT and CDR2 FQNNGV. Deletions cut 4 bases from V and 0 bases from J, with 11 bases between. Findings and caveats of the study: What drives increased CVID clonality needs T cell subpopulation sequencing. CVID subjects shared fewer TCRbeta clones than healthy controls did. Fewer deletions and N-nucleotide insertions were reportedly seen in common variable immunodeficiency TCR beta sequences.

Diagnosis required reduced IgG, IgA and/or IgM with specific antibody deficiency. J is TRBJ2-3 and V is TRBV11-2; D unclear. The clonotype was recovered from a human donor with common variable immunodeficiency. Sample: peripheral blood mononuclear cells. The part of the CDR3 DNA that was read is TGTGCCAGCAGCTCAGGATTATCTAGCACAGATACG. Residues: CASSSGLSSTDT. The whole CDR3 region reads CASSSGLSSTDTQYF.